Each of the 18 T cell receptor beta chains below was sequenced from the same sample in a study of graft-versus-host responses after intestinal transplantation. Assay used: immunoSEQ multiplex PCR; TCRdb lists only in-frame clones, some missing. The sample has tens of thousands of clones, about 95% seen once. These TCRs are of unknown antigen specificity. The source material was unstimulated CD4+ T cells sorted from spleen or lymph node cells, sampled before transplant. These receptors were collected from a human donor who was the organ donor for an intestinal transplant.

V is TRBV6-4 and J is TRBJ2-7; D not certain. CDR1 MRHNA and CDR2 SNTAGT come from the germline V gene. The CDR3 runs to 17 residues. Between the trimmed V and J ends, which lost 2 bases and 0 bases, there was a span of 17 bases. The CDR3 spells CASSDPPQQQASYEQYF. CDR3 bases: TGTGCCAGCAGTGACCCCCCCCAACAGCAAGCCTCCTACGAGCAGTACTTC.

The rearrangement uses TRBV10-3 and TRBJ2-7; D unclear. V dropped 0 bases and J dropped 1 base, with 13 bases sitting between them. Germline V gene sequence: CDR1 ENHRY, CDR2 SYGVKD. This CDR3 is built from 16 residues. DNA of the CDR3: TGTGCCATCAGTGAGTCTTCGGGCAGCGATTCCTACGAGCAGTACTTC. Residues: CAISESSGSDSYEQYF.

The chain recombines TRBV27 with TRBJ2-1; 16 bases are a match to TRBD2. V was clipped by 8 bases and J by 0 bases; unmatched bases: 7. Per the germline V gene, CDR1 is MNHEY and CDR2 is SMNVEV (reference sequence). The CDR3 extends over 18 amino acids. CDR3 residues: CASLGLAGGIFSYNEQFF. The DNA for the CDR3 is TGTGCCAGCCTGGGACTAGCGGGGGGGATCTTCTCCTACAATGAGCAGTTCTTC.

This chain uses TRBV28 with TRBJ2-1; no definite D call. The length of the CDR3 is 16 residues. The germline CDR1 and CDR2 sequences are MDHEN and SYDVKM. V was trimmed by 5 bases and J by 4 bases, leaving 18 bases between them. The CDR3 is CASSRLVPIDYNEQFF. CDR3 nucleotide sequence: TGTGCCAGCAGTCGGCTGGTGCCCATAGATTACAATGAGCAGTTCTTC.

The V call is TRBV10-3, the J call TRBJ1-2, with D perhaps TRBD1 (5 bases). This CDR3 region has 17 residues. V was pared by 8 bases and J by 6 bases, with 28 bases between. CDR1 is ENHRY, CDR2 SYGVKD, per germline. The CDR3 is CAIQLSIGAQSTNGYTF. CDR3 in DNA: TGTGCCATCCAGTTATCGATCGGGGCCCAAAGTACGAATGGCTACACCTTC.

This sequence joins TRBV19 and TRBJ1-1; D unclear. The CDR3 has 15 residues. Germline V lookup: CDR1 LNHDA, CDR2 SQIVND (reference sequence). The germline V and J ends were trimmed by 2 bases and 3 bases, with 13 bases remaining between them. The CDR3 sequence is CASSIRAGTDTEAFF. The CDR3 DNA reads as TGTGCCAGTAGTATAAGGGCCGGCACCGACACTGAAGCTTTCTTT.

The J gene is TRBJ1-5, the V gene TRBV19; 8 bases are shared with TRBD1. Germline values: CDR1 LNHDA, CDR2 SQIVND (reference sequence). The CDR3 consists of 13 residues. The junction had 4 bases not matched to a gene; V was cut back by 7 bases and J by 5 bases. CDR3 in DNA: TGTGCCAGTAAGGACAGGGTCCATCAGCCCCAGCATTTT. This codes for CASKDRVHQPQHF.

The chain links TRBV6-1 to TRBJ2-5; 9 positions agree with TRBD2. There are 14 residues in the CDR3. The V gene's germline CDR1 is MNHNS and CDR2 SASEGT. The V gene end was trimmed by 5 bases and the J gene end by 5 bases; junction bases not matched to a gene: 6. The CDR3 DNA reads TGTGCCAGCAGTTGGGGACTAGCCGAGGAGACCCAGTACTTC. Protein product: CASSWGLAEETQYF.

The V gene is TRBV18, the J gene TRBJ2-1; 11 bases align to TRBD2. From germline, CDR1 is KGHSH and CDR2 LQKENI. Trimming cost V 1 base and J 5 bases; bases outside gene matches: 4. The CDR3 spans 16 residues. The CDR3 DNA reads TGTGCCAGCTCACCACGGGGACTAGCGGACAACAATGAGCAGTTCTTC. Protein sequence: CASSPRGLADNNEQFF.

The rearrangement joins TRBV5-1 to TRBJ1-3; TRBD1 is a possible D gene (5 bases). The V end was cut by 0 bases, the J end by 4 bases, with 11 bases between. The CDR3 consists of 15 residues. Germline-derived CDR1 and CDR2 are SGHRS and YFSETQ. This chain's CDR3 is CASSLVPGPGNTIYF. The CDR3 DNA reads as TGCGCCAGCAGCTTGGTTCCGGGGCCGGGAAACACCATATATTTT.

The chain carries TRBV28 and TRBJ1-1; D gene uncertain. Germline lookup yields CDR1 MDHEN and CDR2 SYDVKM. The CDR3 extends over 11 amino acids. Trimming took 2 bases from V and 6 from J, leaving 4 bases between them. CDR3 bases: TGTGCCAGCAGTTTAGTCGCTGAAGCTTTCTTT. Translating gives CASSLVAEAFF.

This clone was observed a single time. CDR3 sequence reads: CASSLEGGQGPYEQYF. DNA for the CDR3: TGCGCCAGCAGCTTGGAGGGCGGACAGGGCCCCTACGAGCAGTACTTC. J is TRBJ2-7 and V is TRBV5-1, with 8 bases aligning to TRBD1. CDR1 is SGHRS, CDR2 YFSETQ, per germline. The CDR3 sequence is 16 residues long. J was trimmed by 2 bases and V by 0 bases; bases with no gene match: 7.

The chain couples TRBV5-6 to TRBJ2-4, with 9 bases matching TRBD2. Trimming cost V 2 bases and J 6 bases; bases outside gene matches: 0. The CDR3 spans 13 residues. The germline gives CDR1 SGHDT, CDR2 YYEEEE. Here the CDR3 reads CASSFSGGNIQYF. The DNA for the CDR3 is TGTGCCAGCAGCTTTAGCGGGGGAAACATTCAGTACTTC.

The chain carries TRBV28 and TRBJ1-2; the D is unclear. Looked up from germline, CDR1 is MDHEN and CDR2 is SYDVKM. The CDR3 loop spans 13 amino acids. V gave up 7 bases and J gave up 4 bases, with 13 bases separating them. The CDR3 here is CASTLGELYGYTF. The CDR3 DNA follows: TGTGCCAGCACCCTGGGAGAACTCTATGGCTACACCTTC.

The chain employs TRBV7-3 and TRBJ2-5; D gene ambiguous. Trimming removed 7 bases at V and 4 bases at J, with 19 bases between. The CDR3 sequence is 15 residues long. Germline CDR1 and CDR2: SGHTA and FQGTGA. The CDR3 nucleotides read TGTGCCAGCACCTCTTGGGTAGGATTAGGAGAGACCCAGTACTTC. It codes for CASTSWVGLGETQYF.

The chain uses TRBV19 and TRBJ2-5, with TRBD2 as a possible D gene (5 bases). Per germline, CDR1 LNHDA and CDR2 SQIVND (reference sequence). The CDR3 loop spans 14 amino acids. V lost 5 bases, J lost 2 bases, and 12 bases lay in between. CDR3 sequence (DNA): TGTGCCAGTAGTCCCCAGACTATACAAGAGACCCAGTACTTC. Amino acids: CASSPQTIQETQYF.

The CDR3 sequence: CASSLGQGMSNQPQHF. For the CDR3, the DNA is TGTGCCAGCAGCTTAGGACAGGGGATGAGCAATCAGCCCCAGCATTTT. The chain joins TRBV7-2 to TRBJ1-5; 8 nucleotides agree with TRBD1. The CDR3 has 16 amino acids. With 1 base clipped from V and 1 base from J, the junction kept 3 bases outside the gene matches. CDR1 and CDR2 from the germline V gene are SGHTA and FQGNSA.

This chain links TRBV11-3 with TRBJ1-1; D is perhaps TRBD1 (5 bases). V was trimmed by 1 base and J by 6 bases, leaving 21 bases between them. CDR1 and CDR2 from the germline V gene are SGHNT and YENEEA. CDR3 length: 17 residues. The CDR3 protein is CASSLAARKGRSAEAFF. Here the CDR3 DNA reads TGTGCCAGCAGCTTAGCAGCCAGGAAGGGGCGAAGCGCTGAAGCTTTCTTT.